These 15 T cell receptor beta chains originate from one sample sequenced in a study of blood T cell repertoires in COVID-19. Clones were read by immunoSEQ multiplex PCR, and TCRdb kept only the in-frame ones, dropping some. The data contain about 58,000 clones, under 80% of them seen just once; the ten biggest clones take up under 5%. Sequencing was done on a sample of peripheral blood. The receptor set was obtained from a human donor in a cohort sampled during active COVID-19.

The sample holds a few counts of this clone. This sequence joins TRBV5-1 and TRBJ2-7; D remains ambiguous. Per germline, CDR1 SGHRS and CDR2 YFSETQ. The CDR3 has 15 residues. Trimming removed 4 bases at V and 0 bases at J, with 14 bases between. The CDR3 bases are TGCGCCAGCAGCCCGAATGGCCAGATCTCCTACGAGCAGTACTTC. It encodes CASSPNGQISYEQYF.

This clone was seen a single time. The chain uses TRBV9 and TRBJ1-2; 10 bases agree with TRBD1. Looked up from germline, CDR1 is SGDLS and CDR2 is YYNGEE. Losses at the gene ends were 4 bases for V and 5 bases for J; bases not matched to a gene: 8. This CDR3 comprises 15 residues. The CDR3 sequence is CASSPGDRGMYGYTF. Here the CDR3 DNA reads TGTGCCAGCAGCCCGGGGGACAGGGGAATGTATGGCTACACCTTC.

The rearrangement joins TRBV7-9 to TRBJ1-1, with TRBD1 as a possible D gene (5 bases). Trimming shortened V by 4 bases and J by 5 bases, and 14 bases separated the two germline ends. Per germline, CDR1 SEHNR and CDR2 FQNEAQ (reference sequence). This CDR3 region has 14 residues. CDR3 nucleotides: TGTGCCAGCAGCTCCTACCCGGAGGGGACTGAAGCTTTCTTT. Translation: CASSSYPEGTEAFF.

This sequence joins TRBV19 and TRBJ2-3, with TRBD2 as a possible D gene (6 bases). Trimming shortened V by 6 bases and J by 2 bases, and 9 bases separated the two germline ends. Per the germline V gene, CDR1 is LNHDA and CDR2 is SQIVND (reference sequence). The CDR3 loop spans 13 amino acids. The CDR3 DNA reads as TGTGCCAGTAGGACGGGACTCACAGATACGCAGTATTTT. As protein: CASRTGLTDTQYF. Full variable domain (rest looked up from reference TRBV19 and TRBJ2-3): DGGITQSPKYLFRKEGQNVTLSCEQNLNHDAMYWYRQDPGQGLRLIYYSQIVNDFQKGDIAEGYSVSREKKESFPLTVTSAQKNPTAFYLCASRTGLTDTQYFGPGTRLTVL.

The rearrangement links TRBV10-3 to TRBJ1-2; no reliable D call. This CDR3 region has 15 residues. The V gene lost 5 bases and the J gene lost 3 bases, with 16 bases spanning the gap. CDR1 is ENHRY, CDR2 SYGVKD, per germline. In DNA form, the CDR3 reads TGTGCCATCAGTCCCCCAGGTTCCGTGGACTATGGCTACACCTTC. It codes for CAISPPGSVDYGYTF.

The CDR3 DNA is TGTGCCTGGGTGACAGGATATGGCTACACCTTC. Translated, it gives CAWVTGYGYTF. The chain employs TRBV30 and TRBJ1-2; a possible D gene is TRBD1 (6 bases). CDR3 length equals 11 residues. V was trimmed by 5 bases and J by 5 bases, leaving 9 bases between them. Germline V lookup: CDR1 GTSNPN, CDR2 SVGIG (reference sequence).

V gene TRBV11-2 combines with J gene TRBJ2-7; 7 bases map to TRBD2. The CDR3 extends over 15 amino acids. V was clipped by 3 bases and J by 2 bases; unmatched bases: 7. Per the germline V gene, CDR1 is SGHAT and CDR2 is FQNNGV. In DNA form, the CDR3 reads TGTGCCAGCAGCTTCGGGCTAGCGGCGACCTACGAGCAGTACTTC. It translates to CASSFGLAATYEQYF. The variable domain in full, with the rest retrieved from reference TRBV11-2 and TRBJ2-7, is EAGVAQSPRYKIIEKRQSVAFWCNPISGHATLYWYQQILGQGPKLLIQFQNNGVVDDSQLPKDRFSAERLKGVDSTLKIQPAKLEDSAVYLCASSFGLAATYEQYFGPGTRLTVT.

V usage is TRBV7-9 and J usage is TRBJ1-1, with 7 bases matching TRBD1. Germline lookup yields CDR1 SEHNR and CDR2 FQNEAQ (reference sequence). V dropped 5 bases and J dropped 4; count of bases not matched to a gene: 7. The length of the CDR3 is 14 residues. CDR3 bases: TGTGCCAGCAGCAAGACAGGGATCGGCACTGAAGCTTTCTTT. This translates into CASSKTGIGTEAFF.

The V gene is TRBV27, the J gene TRBJ2-7; 7 nucleotides align to TRBD1. The CDR3 covers 14 residues. CDR1 is MNHEY and CDR2 is SMNVEV in the germline V gene (reference sequence). J lost 4 bases, V lost 3 bases, and 6 bases had no gene match. For the CDR3, the DNA is TGTGCCAGCAGTTTCGAAGGGGGCAATTACGAGCAGTACTTC. Translating it yields CASSFEGGNYEQYF.

CDR3 amino acids: CASSLKGRGGTGELFF. The CDR3 DNA follows: TGTGCCAGCAGCTTAAAGGGGAGAGGGGGCACCGGGGAGCTGTTTTTT. The chain joins TRBV5-6 to TRBJ2-2; perhaps TRBD1 as D (6 bases). The CDR3 runs 16 residues. Per the germline V gene, CDR1 is SGHDT and CDR2 is YYEEEE. With 2 bases removed from V and 4 bases from J, the gap between germline ends came to 15 bases. Complete variable domain (other parts from reference TRBV5-6 and TRBJ2-2): DAGVTQSPTHLIKTRGQQVTLRCSPKSGHDTVSWYQQALGQGPQFIFQYYEEEERQRGNFPDRFSGHQFPNYSSELNVNALLLGDSALYLCASSLKGRGGTGELFFGEGSRLTVL.

The V gene is TRBV19, the J gene TRBJ1-5, with D unclear. The CDR3 consists of 13 residues. Between the trimmed V and J ends, which lost 7 bases and 1 base, there was a span of 8 bases. CDR1 and CDR2 from the germline V gene are LNHDA and SQIVND (reference sequence). As DNA, the CDR3 is TGTGCCAGTACCGACATGAGCAATCAGCCCCAGCATTTT. Its translation is CASTDMSNQPQHF.

The chain recombines TRBV18 with TRBJ1-6; TRBD1 matches at 7 bases. The trim removed 5 bases at V and 0 bases at J, leaving 7 bases unmatched. This CDR3 is 17 amino acids long. The germline V gene has CDR1 KGHSH and CDR2 LQKENI. CDR3 in DNA: TGTGCCAGCTCAAACCGGACAGGCCACTCCTATAATTCACCCCTCCACTTT. Its protein is CASSNRTGHSYNSPLHF. Filled out from reference TRBV18 and TRBJ1-6, the complete variable domain reads NAGVMQNPRHLVRRRGQEARLRCSPMKGHSHVYWYRQLPEEGLKFMVYLQKENIIDESGMPKERFSAEFPKEGPSILRIQQVVRGDSAAYFCASSNRTGHSYNSPLHFGNGTRLTVT.

V gene TRBV18 combines with J gene TRBJ1-2, with a possible D match to TRBD1 (5 bases). The CDR3 extends over 12 amino acids. In germline, CDR1 is KGHSH, CDR2 LQKENI. Trimming removed 10 bases at V and 4 bases at J, with 13 bases between. The CDR3 nucleotides are TGTGCCACCCAAAACGGGGGCTATGGCTACACCTTC. Encoded protein: CATQNGGYGYTF.

V usage is TRBV9 and J usage is TRBJ2-7; 8 nucleotides line up with TRBD1. There are 16 residues in the CDR3. The V and J ends lost 0 bases and 5 bases, in that order; junction bases with no gene match: 10. In germline, CDR1 is SGDLS, CDR2 YYNGEE. This CDR3 is CASSVAGARGLDEQYF. The CDR3 DNA follows: TGTGCCAGCAGCGTAGCCGGGGCCAGGGGGCTTGACGAGCAGTACTTC.

This chain links TRBV6-2 or TRBV6-3 with TRBJ2-7; D may be TRBD1 (6 bases). The CDR3 covers 15 residues. Per the germline V gene, CDR1 is MNHEY and CDR2 is SVGEGT. Trimming left V 2 bases short and J 2 bases short, with 13 bases between. The CDR3 spells CASSYEIGGPYEQYF. The CDR3 nucleotides read TGTGCCAGCAGTTACGAGATAGGGGGTCCCTACGAGCAGTACTTC.